Listed here are 11 T cell receptor beta chains from one sample, sequenced in a study of blood T cell repertoires in COVID-19. Sequencing used immunoSEQ multiplex PCR; TCRdb keeps in-frame clones, though not all of them. Counted here are roughly 180,000 clones, approximately 90% occurring once; the ten biggest clones make up 4% to 5%. The sequenced material came from peripheral blood. The receptors here all came from a woman in her thirties with acute or convalescent COVID-19.

This sequence joins TRBV29-1 and TRBJ1-2, with 7 positions matching TRBD1. The CDR3 consists of 12 residues. Trimming cost V 7 bases and J 5 bases; bases outside gene matches: 7. Per the germline V gene, CDR1 is SQVTM and CDR2 is ANQGSEA. CDR3 sequence: CSGGGVGYGYTF. The CDR3 bases are TGCAGCGGAGGGGGCGTGGGATATGGCTACACCTTC.

The genes are TRBV28 and TRBJ1-5; D not resolved. With 2 bases removed from V and 5 bases from J, the gap between germline ends came to 7 bases. Looked up from germline, CDR1 is MDHEN and CDR2 is SYDVKM. The CDR3 covers 13 residues. DNA for the CDR3: TGTGCCAGCAGTTTAACCGGAGATCAGCCCCAGCATTTT. Residues: CASSLTGDQPQHF. The full variable domain, its missing parts supplied by reference TRBV28 and TRBJ1-5, is DVKVTQSSRYLVKRTGEKVFLECVQDMDHENMFWYRQDPGLGLRLIYFSYDVKMKEKGDIPEGYSVSREKKERFSLILESASTNQTSMYLCASSLTGDQPQHFGDGTRLSIL.

This chain uses TRBV2 with TRBJ2-4; 7 nucleotides align to TRBD2. The CDR3 consists of 14 residues. Germline lookup yields CDR1 SNHLY and CDR2 FYNNEI. After removal of 7 bases from V and 11 bases from J, the junction contained 14 bases not matched to a gene. The CDR3 DNA reads as TGTGCCAGCACCTGGGGGGGACTCCCCGCTTTTCAGTACTTC. This gives the protein CASTWGGLPAFQYF.

The chain has TRBV6-1 and TRBJ2-7; 11 nucleotides match TRBD2. Germline assignment: CDR1 MNHNS and CDR2 SASEGT. CDR3 length: 13 residues. V dropped 8 bases and J dropped 6; count of bases not matched to a gene: 6. This chain's CDR3 is CASGIAGGTEQYF. The DNA for the CDR3 is TGTGCCAGCGGAATAGCGGGAGGGACCGAGCAGTACTTC.

The V gene is TRBV5-1, the J gene TRBJ2-1, with TRBD2 matching 13 bases. This CDR3 has 16 residues. Germline CDR1 is SGHRS and CDR2 is YFSETQ. V trimming: 4 bases; J trimming: 6 bases; junction bases outside the gene matches: 7. The CDR3 DNA reads TGCGCCAGCAGCAAACCCGGGACTAGCGGGATCAATGAGCAGTTCTTC. As protein: CASSKPGTSGINEQFF.

The V gene is TRBV28, the J gene TRBJ2-7; D possibly corresponds to TRBD1 (7 bases). The V gene's germline CDR1 is MDHEN and CDR2 SYDVKM. The CDR3 loop spans 14 amino acids. V was trimmed by 6 bases and J by 7 bases, leaving 19 bases between them. The CDR3: CASSLEAGGREQYF. The CDR3, as DNA: TGTGCCAGCAGCTTGGAGGCAGGGGGGAGGGAGCAGTACTTC.

The chain's CDR3 is CASSYAGKAFF. In nucleotides, the CDR3 is TGTGCCAGCAGTTACGCAGGGAAAGCTTTCTTT. The chain links TRBV6-5 to TRBJ1-1; tentative D call: TRBD1 (5 bases). In germline, CDR1 is MNHEY, CDR2 SVGAGI. Between the trimmed V and J ends, which lost 2 bases and 9 bases, there was a span of 7 bases. The CDR3 is 11 residues long.

This clone turned up a few times. The J gene is TRBJ1-4, the V gene TRBV6-6, with unresolved D. Between the trimmed V and J ends, which lost 1 base and 0 bases, there was a span of 6 bases. The length of the CDR3 is 15 residues. The germline V gene has CDR1 MNHNY and CDR2 SVGAGI (reference sequence). Here the CDR3 DNA reads TGTGCCAGCAGTTACTTCGGGACAACTAATGAAAAACTGTTTTTT. This encodes CASSYFGTTNEKLFF.

The chain has TRBV7-9 and TRBJ2-5, with 8 positions matching TRBD1. CDR1 and CDR2 from the germline V gene are SEHNR and FQNEAQ (reference sequence). The CDR3 is made up of 15 amino acids. The J segment lost 6 bases and the V segment lost 6 bases, leaving 12 bases of the junction unmatched. CDR3 nucleotides: TGTGCCAGCAGACCCGGACAGGGAGGTCGACAGACCCAGTACTTC. This gives the protein CASRPGQGGRQTQYF.

The chain couples TRBV2 to TRBJ2-7; D not resolved. The CDR3 spans 12 residues. Germline CDR1 and CDR2: SNHLY and FYNNEI. Trimming removed 6 bases from V and 6 bases from J, with 12 bases in between. CDR3 coding DNA: TGTGCCAGCAGGGCCCCCCCCCTCGAGCAGTACTTC. Translated, it gives CASRAPPLEQYF.

This chain uses TRBV5-4 with TRBJ2-1; TRBD1 might be the D (5 bases). The CDR3 consists of 15 residues. Germline CDR1 SGHNT, CDR2 YYREEE (reference sequence). V shed 4 bases and J shed 3 bases, with 14 bases lying between them. The CDR3 spells CASSPGPTDYNEQFF. CDR3 DNA sequence: TGTGCCAGCAGCCCAGGGCCAACAGACTACAATGAGCAGTTCTTC.